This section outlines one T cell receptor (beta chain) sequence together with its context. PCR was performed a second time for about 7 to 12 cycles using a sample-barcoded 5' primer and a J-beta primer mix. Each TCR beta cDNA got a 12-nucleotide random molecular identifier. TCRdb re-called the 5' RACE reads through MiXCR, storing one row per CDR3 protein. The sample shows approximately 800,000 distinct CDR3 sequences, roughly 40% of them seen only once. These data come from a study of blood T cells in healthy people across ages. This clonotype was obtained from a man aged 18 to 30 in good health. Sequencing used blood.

The CDR3 coding sequence is TGCAGTGCTAGTCACAGGAATCTGGAGACCCAGTACTTC. This codes for CSASHRNLETQYF. This chain joins TRBV20-1 and TRBJ2-7; D may be TRBD1 (5 bases). The J call may not be correct, given that the DNA end is closer to TRBJ2-5. The length of the CDR3 is 13 residues. The germline V gene has CDR1 DFQATT and CDR2 SNEGSKA (reference sequence).